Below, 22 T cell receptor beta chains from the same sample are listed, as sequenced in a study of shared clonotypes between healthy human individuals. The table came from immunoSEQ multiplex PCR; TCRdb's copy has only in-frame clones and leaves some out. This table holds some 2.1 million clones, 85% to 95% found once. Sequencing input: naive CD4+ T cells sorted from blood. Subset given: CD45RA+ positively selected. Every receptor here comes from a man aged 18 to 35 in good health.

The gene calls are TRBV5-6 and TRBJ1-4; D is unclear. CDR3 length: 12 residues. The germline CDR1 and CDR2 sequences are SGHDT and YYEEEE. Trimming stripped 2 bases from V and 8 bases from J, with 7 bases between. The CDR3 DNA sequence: TGTGCCAGCAGCTTATTAAACGAAAAACTGTTTTTT. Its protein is CASSLLNEKLFF.

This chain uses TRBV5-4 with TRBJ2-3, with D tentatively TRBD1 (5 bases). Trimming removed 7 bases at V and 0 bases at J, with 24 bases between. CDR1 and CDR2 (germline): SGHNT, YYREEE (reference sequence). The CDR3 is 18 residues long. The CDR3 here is CASSWKGKTIHSTDTQYF. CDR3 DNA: TGTGCCAGCTCATGGAAGGGGAAAACCATCCATAGCACAGATACGCAGTATTTT. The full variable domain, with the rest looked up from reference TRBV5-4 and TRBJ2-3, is ETGVTQSPTHLIKTRGQQVTLRCSSQSGHNTVSWYQQALGQGPQFIFQYYREEENGRGNFPPRFSGLQFPNYSSELNVNALELDDSALYLCASSWKGKTIHSTDTQYFGPGTRLTVL.

CDR3 coding DNA: TGTGCCATTCGGACTAGCGGGGGACTATCCTACGAGCAGTACTTC. Its protein product is CAIRTSGGLSYEQYF. The rearrangement uses TRBV10-3 and TRBJ2-7, with 13 bases fitting TRBD2. The trim removed 9 bases at V and 1 base at J, leaving 6 bases unmatched. The CDR3 extends over 15 amino acids. CDR1 ENHRY and CDR2 SYGVKD come from the germline V gene.

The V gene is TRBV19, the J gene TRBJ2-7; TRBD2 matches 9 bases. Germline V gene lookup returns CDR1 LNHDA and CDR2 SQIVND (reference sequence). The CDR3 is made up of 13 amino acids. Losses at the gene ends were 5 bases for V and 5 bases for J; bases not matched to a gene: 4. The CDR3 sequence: CASSDSGRDEQYF. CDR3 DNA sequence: TGTGCCAGTAGTGATAGCGGGAGAGACGAGCAGTACTTC.

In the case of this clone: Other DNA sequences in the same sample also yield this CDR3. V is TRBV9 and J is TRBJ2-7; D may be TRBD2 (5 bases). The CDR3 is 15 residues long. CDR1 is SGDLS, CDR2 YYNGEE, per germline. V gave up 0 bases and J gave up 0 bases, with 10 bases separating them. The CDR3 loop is CASSVGPGSSYEQYF. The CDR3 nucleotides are TGTGCCAGCAGCGTAGGTCCGGGGTCCTCCTACGAGCAGTACTTC.

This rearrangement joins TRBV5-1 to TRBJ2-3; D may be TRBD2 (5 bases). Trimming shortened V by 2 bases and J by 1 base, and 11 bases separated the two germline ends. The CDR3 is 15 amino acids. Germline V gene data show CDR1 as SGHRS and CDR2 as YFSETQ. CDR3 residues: CASSFGNSGTDTQYF. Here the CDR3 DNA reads TGCGCCAGCAGCTTCGGAAATAGCGGCACAGATACGCAGTATTTT.

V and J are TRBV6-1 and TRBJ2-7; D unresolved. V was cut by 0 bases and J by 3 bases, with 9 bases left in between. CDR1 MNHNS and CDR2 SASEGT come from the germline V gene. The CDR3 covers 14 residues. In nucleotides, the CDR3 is TGTGCCAGCAGTGAAGCAATCAGATTCTACGAGCAGTACTTC. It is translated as CASSEAIRFYEQYF.

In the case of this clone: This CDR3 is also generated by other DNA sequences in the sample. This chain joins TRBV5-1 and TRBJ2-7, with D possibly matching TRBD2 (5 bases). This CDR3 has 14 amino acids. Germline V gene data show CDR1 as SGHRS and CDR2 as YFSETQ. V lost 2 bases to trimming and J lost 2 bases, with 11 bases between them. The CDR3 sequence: CASSLEGSTYEQYF. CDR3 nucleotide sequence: TGCGCCAGCAGCTTAGAAGGGAGTACCTACGAGCAGTACTTC.

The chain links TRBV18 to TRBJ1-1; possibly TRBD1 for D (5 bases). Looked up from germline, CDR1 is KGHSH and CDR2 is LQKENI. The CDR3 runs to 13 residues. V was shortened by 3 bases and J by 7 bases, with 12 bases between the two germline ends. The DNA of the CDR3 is TGTGCCAGCTCACCCCGCAGGGTCTTTGAAGCTTTCTTT. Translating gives CASSPRRVFEAFF.

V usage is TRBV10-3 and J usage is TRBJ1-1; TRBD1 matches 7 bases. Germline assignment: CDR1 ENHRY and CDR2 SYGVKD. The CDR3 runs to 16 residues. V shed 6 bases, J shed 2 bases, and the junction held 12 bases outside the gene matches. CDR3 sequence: CAIRPTGTALNTEAFF. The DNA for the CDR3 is TGTGCCATCAGACCCACCGGGACAGCCTTAAACACTGAAGCTTTCTTT.

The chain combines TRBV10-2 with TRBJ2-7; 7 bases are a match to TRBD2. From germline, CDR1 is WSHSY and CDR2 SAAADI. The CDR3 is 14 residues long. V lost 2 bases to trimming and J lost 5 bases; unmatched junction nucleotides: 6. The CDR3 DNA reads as TGCGCCAGCAGTGAGGGACTAGGATCCGACGAGCAGTACTTC. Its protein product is CASSEGLGSDEQYF.

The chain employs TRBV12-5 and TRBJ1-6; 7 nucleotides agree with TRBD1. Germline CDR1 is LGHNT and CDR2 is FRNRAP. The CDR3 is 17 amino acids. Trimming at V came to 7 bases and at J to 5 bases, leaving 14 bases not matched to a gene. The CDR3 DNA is TGTGCTAGTGTCGTGATTTGGGGCGGGACAGATAATTCACCCCTCCACTTT. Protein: CASVVIWGGTDNSPLHF.

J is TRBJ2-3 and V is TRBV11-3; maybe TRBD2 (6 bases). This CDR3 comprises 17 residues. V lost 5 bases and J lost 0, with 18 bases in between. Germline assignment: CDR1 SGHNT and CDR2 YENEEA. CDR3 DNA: TGTGCCAGCAGCCCGAGTGGAGGGACGACTAGCACAGATACGCAGTATTTT. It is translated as CASSPSGGTTSTDTQYF.

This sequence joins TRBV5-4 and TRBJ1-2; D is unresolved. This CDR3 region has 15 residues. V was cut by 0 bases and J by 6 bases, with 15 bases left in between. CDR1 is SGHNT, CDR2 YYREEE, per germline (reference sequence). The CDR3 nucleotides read TGTGCCAGCAGCTTGGGTGAGCTGATCGGAGATGGCTACACCTTC. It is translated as CASSLGELIGDGYTF.

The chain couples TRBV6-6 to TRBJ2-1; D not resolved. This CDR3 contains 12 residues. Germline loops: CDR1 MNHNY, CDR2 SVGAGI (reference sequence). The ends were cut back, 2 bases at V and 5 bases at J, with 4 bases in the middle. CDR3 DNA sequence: TGTGCCAGCAGTTACAACCACAATGAGCAGTTCTTC. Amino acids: CASSYNHNEQFF.

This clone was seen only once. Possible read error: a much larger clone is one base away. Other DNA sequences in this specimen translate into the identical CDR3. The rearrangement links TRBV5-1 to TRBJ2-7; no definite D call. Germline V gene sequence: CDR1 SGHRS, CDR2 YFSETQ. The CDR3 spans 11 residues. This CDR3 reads CASSLGYEQYF. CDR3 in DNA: TGCGCCAGCAGTTTGGGCTACGAGCAGTACTTC.

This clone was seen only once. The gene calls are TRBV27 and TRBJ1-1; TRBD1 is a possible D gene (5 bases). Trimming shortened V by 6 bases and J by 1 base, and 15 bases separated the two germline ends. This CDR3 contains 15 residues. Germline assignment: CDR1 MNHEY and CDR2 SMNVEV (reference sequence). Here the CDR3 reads CASSPLGVGNTEAFF. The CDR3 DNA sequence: TGTGCCAGCAGCCCATTGGGGGTGGGGAACACTGAAGCTTTCTTT.

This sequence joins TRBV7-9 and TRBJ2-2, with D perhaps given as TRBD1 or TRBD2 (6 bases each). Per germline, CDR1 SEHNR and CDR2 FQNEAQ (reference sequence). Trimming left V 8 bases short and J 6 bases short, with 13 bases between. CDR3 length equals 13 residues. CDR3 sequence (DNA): TGTGCCAGCTTAGGGGGGAGTGCCGGGGAGCTGTTTTTT. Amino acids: CASLGGSAGELFF.

CDR3 region: CASSLGTEKRTEAFF. DNA for the CDR3: TGCGCCAGCAGCCTTGGGACCGAAAAGAGGACTGAAGCTTTCTTT. The J gene is TRBJ1-1, the V gene TRBV4-3; perhaps TRBD1 as D (5 bases). V gave up 4 bases and J gave up 5 bases, with 17 bases separating them. The CDR3 sequence is 15 residues long. CDR1 is LGHNA, CDR2 YSLEER, per germline.

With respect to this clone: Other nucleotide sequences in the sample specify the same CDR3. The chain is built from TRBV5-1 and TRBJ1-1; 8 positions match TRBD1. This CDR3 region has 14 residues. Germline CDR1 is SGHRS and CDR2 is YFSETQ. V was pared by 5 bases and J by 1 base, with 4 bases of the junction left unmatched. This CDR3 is CASSQGTGNTEAFF. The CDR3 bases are TGCGCCAGCAGTCAAGGGACAGGGAACACTGAAGCTTTCTTT.

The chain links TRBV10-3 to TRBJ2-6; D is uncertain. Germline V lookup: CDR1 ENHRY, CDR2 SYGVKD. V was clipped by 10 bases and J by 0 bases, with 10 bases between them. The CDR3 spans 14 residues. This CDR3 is CATSKFSGANVLTF. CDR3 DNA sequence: TGTGCCACTTCTAAATTCTCTGGGGCCAACGTCCTGACTTTC.

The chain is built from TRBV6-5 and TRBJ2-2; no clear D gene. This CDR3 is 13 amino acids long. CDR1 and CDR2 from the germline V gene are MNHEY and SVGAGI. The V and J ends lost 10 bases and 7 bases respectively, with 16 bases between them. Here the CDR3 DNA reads TGTGCCACGAGCCCGGGTGCCCGCGGGGAGCTGTTTTTT. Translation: CATSPGARGELFF.